The 32 T cell receptor beta chains reported below all come from one sample, sequenced in a study of CD8+ T cells in alopecia areata. RNA was isolated and reverse transcribed to cDNA, the sequencing template. TCRdb's copy holds only in-frame clones and misses some; the assay was immunoSEQ multiplex PCR. Among fewer than 250,000 clones listed, roughly 60% were seen once. Treatment indicated: oral pan-JAK inhibitor, 5-10 mg twice daily. Sequencing used CD4+ T cells sorted from blood, obtained at week 24, from a patient treated with tofacitinib. Every receptor here comes from a human donor with alopecia areata.

V usage is TRBV29-1 and J usage is TRBJ1-4; TRBD1 matches 7 bases. The CDR3 extends over 11 amino acids. J gave up 13 bases and V 0 bases, and 2 bases lay outside the gene matches. Germline CDR1 and CDR2: SQVTM and ANQGSEA. In DNA form, the CDR3 reads TGCAGCGTTGAAGAACGGGACAGACTGTTTTTT. Its protein is CSVEERDRLFF.

Here the CDR3 reads CASRSIGTATEAFF. DNA of the CDR3: TGTGCCAGCAGGTCAATAGGGACGGCGACTGAAGCTTTCTTT. The rearrangement joins TRBV27 to TRBJ1-1; D possibly corresponds to TRBD1 (5 bases). Germline V gene sequence: CDR1 MNHEY, CDR2 SMNVEV (reference sequence). CDR3 size: 14 residues. V was trimmed by 6 bases and J by 5 bases, leaving 16 bases between them.

This rearrangement joins TRBV7-2 to TRBJ1-2; D call uncertain. V was pared by 1 base and J by 0 bases, with 9 bases between. The germline V gene encodes CDR1 SGHTA and CDR2 FQGNSA. The CDR3 totals 15 residues. For the CDR3, the DNA is TGTGCCAGCAGCTTAGTCGGCAGCCCTAACTATGGCTACACCTTC. Translation: CASSLVGSPNYGYTF.

This clone appeared a few times. The gene calls are TRBV29-1 and TRBJ2-7; 8 bases are shared with TRBD1. After removal of 6 bases from V and 4 bases from J, the junction contained 5 bases not matched to a gene. In germline, CDR1 is SQVTM, CDR2 ANQGSEA. The CDR3 runs to 12 residues. For the CDR3, the DNA is TGCAGCGTCGGACAGGGAAAGTACGAGCAGTACTTC. Its protein is CSVGQGKYEQYF.

This clone was seen a single time. The gene calls are TRBV14 and TRBJ2-1; 10 nucleotides match TRBD1. The ends lost 4 bases at V and 7 bases at J; junction bases unmatched: 7. The CDR3 runs 15 residues. Germline assignment: CDR1 SGHDN and CDR2 FVKESK. The CDR3 here is CASSPGQGVRNEQFF. CDR3 nucleotides: TGTGCCAGCAGCCCTGGACAGGGGGTCAGGAATGAGCAGTTCTTC. The full variable domain, in which reference TRBV14 and TRBJ2-1 provide the parts outside the CDR3, is EAGVTQFPSHSVIEKGQTVTLRCDPISGHDNLYWYRRVMGKEIKFLLHFVKESKQDESGMPNNRFLAERTGGTYSTLKVQPAELEDSGVYFCASSPGQGVRNEQFFGPGTRLTVL.

A note on this clone: The same CDR3 also results from other DNA sequences found in this sample. The chain employs TRBV29-1 and TRBJ2-6; 8 bases match TRBD1. CDR3 length: 15 amino acids. In germline, CDR1 is SQVTM, CDR2 ANQGSEA. Losses at the gene ends were 6 bases for V and 0 bases for J; bases not matched to a gene: 4. CDR3 region: CSVGQGASGANVLTF. CDR3 coding DNA: TGCAGCGTAGGACAGGGCGCCTCTGGGGCCAACGTCCTGACTTTC.

This chain joins TRBV30 and TRBJ2-7, with D unclear. Trimming left V 0 bases short and J 7 bases short, with 13 bases between. The CDR3 is made up of 13 amino acids. Germline V gene data show CDR1 as GTSNPN and CDR2 as SVGIG (reference sequence). The CDR3 reads CAWSVTGVGEQYF. The CDR3 bases are TGTGCCTGGAGTGTTACCGGCGTCGGAGAGCAGTACTTC.

This clone was recorded a few times. The chain joins TRBV5-1 to TRBJ1-1, with D hard to call. Trimming left V 0 bases short and J 3 bases short, with 9 bases between. CDR1 and CDR2 from the germline V gene are SGHRS and YFSETQ. The CDR3 loop spans 14 amino acids. The CDR3 spells CASSLGNGDTEAFF. The CDR3 bases are TGCGCCAGCAGCTTGGGGAACGGGGACACTGAAGCTTTCTTT.

V usage is TRBV5-6 and J usage is TRBJ2-2; TRBD1 agrees at 7 bases. The CDR3 has 15 residues. With V trimmed by 5 bases and J by 9 bases, 13 bases remained unmatched. The V gene's germline CDR1 is SGHDT and CDR2 YYEEEE. CDR3 coding DNA: TGTGCCAGCAGTCCCGTGACAGGGCTTAACCGGGAGCTGTTTTTT. This gives the protein CASSPVTGLNRELFF.

This clone showed up just a few times. The chain couples TRBV29-1 to TRBJ1-2; D is unresolved. Germline V gives CDR1 SQVTM, CDR2 ANQGSEA. The CDR3 contains 15 residues. Trimming left V 4 bases short and J 4 bases short, with 19 bases between. The CDR3 coding sequence is TGCAGCGTTGTAGTTTCCGCGTCGATGTCCTATGGCTACACCTTC. This sequence encodes CSVVVSASMSYGYTF.

The rearrangement uses TRBV7-2 and TRBJ2-6; D remains ambiguous. The CDR3 runs 15 residues. Trimming removed 4 bases at V and 1 base at J, with 8 bases between. Germline V CDR1 and CDR2: SGHTA, FQGNSA. CDR3 protein: CASSWKGSGANVLTF. The CDR3, as DNA: TGTGCCAGCAGCTGGAAAGGTTCTGGGGCCAACGTCCTGACTTTC.

This clone was detected only once. The chain employs TRBV29-1 and TRBJ1-1; 7 positions agree with TRBD1. Per the germline V gene, CDR1 is SQVTM and CDR2 is ANQGSEA. CDR3 length: 15 amino acids. Trimming took 6 bases from V and 3 from J; bases not matched to a gene: 13. The CDR3 coding sequence is TGCAGCGTAAAAGACAGGGTATGGTTGGACACTGAAGCTTTCTTT. This codes for CSVKDRVWLDTEAFF.

The chain carries TRBV30 and TRBJ1-1; the D gene is possibly TRBD1 (5 bases). Per germline, CDR1 GTSNPN and CDR2 SVGIG (reference sequence). V dropped 0 bases and J dropped 0 bases, with 14 bases sitting between them. The CDR3 has 16 amino acids. CDR3 amino acids: CAWSVVGGWLNTEAFF. As DNA, the CDR3 is TGTGCCTGGAGTGTAGTTGGGGGTTGGTTGAACACTGAAGCTTTCTTT.

CDR3 residues: CASSFVGYSDTQYF. The CDR3 bases are TGTGCCAGCAGTTTCGTGGGGTATAGTGATACGCAGTATTTT. The chain has TRBV27 and TRBJ2-3; D not resolved. The CDR3 length is 14 residues. V was shortened by 3 bases and J by 6 bases, with 13 bases between the two germline ends. Germline CDR1 reads MNHEY; CDR2 reads SMNVEV (reference sequence).

In this sample, this clone turned up a few times. The chain links TRBV29-1 to TRBJ2-3; 7 bases fit TRBD2. The V gene end was trimmed by 3 bases and the J gene end by 2 bases; junction bases not matched to a gene: 11. Germline CDR1 SQVTM, CDR2 ANQGSEA. CDR3 length equals 16 residues. The CDR3 spells CSVDKRQLALTDTQYF. CDR3 nucleotide sequence: TGCAGCGTTGACAAAAGGCAACTAGCGCTCACAGATACGCAGTATTTT.

The chain employs TRBV9 and TRBJ2-5; TRBD2 aligns across 13 bases. This CDR3 is 15 amino acids long. The ends lost 4 bases at V and 5 bases at J; junction bases unmatched: 5. From germline, CDR1 is SGDLS and CDR2 YYNGEE. This chain's CDR3 is CASSPGLAGVETQYF. The DNA of the CDR3 is TGTGCCAGCAGCCCCGGACTAGCGGGGGTGGAGACCCAGTACTTC. Supplemented by reference TRBV9 and TRBJ2-5, the full variable domain reads DSGVTQTPKHLITATGQRVTLRCSPRSGDLSVYWYQQSLDQGLQFLIQYYNGEERAKGNILERFSAQQFPDLHSELNLSSLELGDSALYFCASSPGLAGVETQYFGPGTRLLVL.

This clone was observed a handful of times. The chain carries TRBV25-1 and TRBJ1-2; no reliable D call. The CDR3 loop spans 13 amino acids. The germline V gene has CDR1 MGHDK and CDR2 SYGVNS. Trimming cost V 5 bases and J 2 bases, with 9 bases left between them. The CDR3 loop reads CASSPAGNYGYTF. CDR3 nucleotide sequence: TGTGCCAGCAGTCCGGCAGGAAACTATGGCTACACCTTC.

A single count supports this clone. The chain carries TRBV5-7 and TRBJ1-6, with 8 bases aligning to TRBD1. TRBV5-7 belongs to the ORF category, with a function that is uncertain. J was trimmed by 7 bases and V by 4 bases; bases with no gene match: 7. This CDR3 spans 15 amino acids. The CDR3 region is CASSHFQGANSPLHF. The CDR3 DNA reads as TGTGCCAGCAGCCACTTTCAGGGGGCGAATTCACCCCTCCACTTT.

V gene TRBV9 combines with J gene TRBJ1-2; D ambiguous. CDR3 length: 16 amino acids. Germline values: CDR1 SGDLS, CDR2 YYNGEE. Trimming left V 3 bases short and J 3 bases short, with 18 bases between. CDR3 protein: CASSALAGPLDYGYTF. DNA for the CDR3: TGTGCCAGCAGCGCCCTGGCAGGACCTCTAGACTATGGCTACACCTTC.

This chain uses TRBV30 with TRBJ1-1; 11 bases match TRBD1. The CDR3 sequence is 15 residues long. The germline V gene encodes CDR1 GTSNPN and CDR2 SVGIG (reference sequence). V dropped 5 bases and J dropped 5; count of bases not matched to a gene: 10. CDR3 nucleotides: TGTGCCTGGGATAGGCTGTGGGACAGGGGGACTGAAGCTTTCTTT. Its protein product is CAWDRLWDRGTEAFF.

This chain uses TRBV29-1 with TRBJ2-2; 13 positions match TRBD2. The CDR3 is 14 residues long. Germline assignment: CDR1 SQVTM and CDR2 ANQGSEA. J gave up 5 bases and V 5 bases, and 2 bases lay outside the gene matches. The CDR3 nucleotides are TGCAGCGTTCAGACTAGCGGGAGGACCGGGGAGCTGTTTTTT. It encodes CSVQTSGRTGELFF.

The chain links TRBV14 to TRBJ2-5; maybe TRBD1 (6 bases). Trimming took 1 base from V and 3 from J, leaving 6 bases between them. This CDR3 spans 13 amino acids. From germline, CDR1 is SGHDN and CDR2 FVKESK. The CDR3, as DNA: TGTGCCAGCAGCCAAGGGACAGAAGAGACCCAGTACTTC. This gives the protein CASSQGTEETQYF.

To note about this clone: This clone may be a read error of a much larger clone one base away. Other nucleotide sequences in the sample specify the same CDR3. The chain is built from TRBV7-2 and TRBJ2-1; D gene uncertain. Germline values: CDR1 SGHTA, CDR2 FQGNSA. This CDR3 is built from 13 residues. Trimming pared 3 bases from V and 4 bases from J, leaving 7 bases between. CDR3 amino acids: CASSLGIYNEQFF. For the CDR3, the DNA is TGTGCCAGCAGCTTGGGGATTTACAATGAGCAGTTCTTC.

A note on this clone: Other DNA sequences of this sample code for an identical CDR3. This rearrangement joins TRBV9 to TRBJ1-1; D not resolved. CDR1 is SGDLS, CDR2 YYNGEE, per germline. V was pared by 0 bases and J by 3 bases, with 9 bases between. This CDR3 comprises 14 residues. The DNA of the CDR3 is TGTGCCAGCAGCGTAGTATCTGGGGACACTGAAGCTTTCTTT. Translating gives CASSVVSGDTEAFF.

The chain is built from TRBV15 and TRBJ2-3; 7 bases line up with TRBD2. Germline assignment: CDR1 LNHNV and CDR2 YYDKDF (reference sequence). V trimming: 6 bases; J trimming: 0 bases; junction bases outside the gene matches: 6. The CDR3 is 15 residues long. The CDR3 bases are TGTGCCACCAGGCGCCAGCGGGGAAGCACAGATACGCAGTATTTT. This encodes CATRRQRGSTDTQYF.

V usage is TRBV4-1 and J usage is TRBJ2-6, with no clear D. The germline CDR1 and CDR2 sequences are MGHRA and YSYEKL. V lost 0 bases and J lost 2, with 8 bases in between. The CDR3 sequence is 16 residues long. The CDR3: CASSQDLVPGANVLTF. CDR3 nucleotides: TGCGCCAGCAGCCAAGATTTAGTCCCTGGGGCCAACGTCCTGACTTTC.

This clone was counted only a few times. This sequence joins TRBV5-1 and TRBJ2-5, with 12 bases that match TRBD2. Germline V gene sequence: CDR1 SGHRS, CDR2 YFSETQ. J gave up 5 bases and V 4 bases, and 6 bases lay outside the gene matches. CDR3 length equals 15 residues. The CDR3: CASSTTSGGGETQYF. The DNA for the CDR3 is TGCGCCAGCAGCACGACTAGCGGGGGAGGGGAGACCCAGTACTTC.

This chain joins TRBV30 and TRBJ1-3, with 9 bases lining up with TRBD1. The junction had 8 bases not matched to a gene; V was cut back by 2 bases and J by 0 bases. The CDR3 is 17 residues long. In germline, CDR1 is GTSNPN, CDR2 SVGIG (reference sequence). The CDR3 reads CAWSKGTGYYSGNTIYF. CDR3 sequence (DNA): TGTGCCTGGAGTAAGGGGACAGGGTACTACTCTGGAAACACCATATATTTT.

CDR3 region: CASSQASGYGYTF. For the CDR3, the DNA is TGCGCCAGCAGCCAAGCTTCAGGGTATGGCTACACCTTC. J is TRBJ1-2 and V is TRBV4-3; the D gene is possibly TRBD1 (5 bases). V dropped 1 base and J dropped 5 bases, with 8 bases sitting between them. Germline assignment: CDR1 LGHNA and CDR2 YSLEER. CDR3 length: 13 residues.

The V gene is TRBV30, the J gene TRBJ2-7, with 7 bases fitting TRBD1. CDR1 and CDR2 from the germline V gene are GTSNPN and SVGIG (reference sequence). The CDR3 sequence is 13 residues long. V shed 2 bases and J 2 bases; nucleotides not matched to a gene: 3. CDR3 sequence reads: CAWSTGQAYEQYF. CDR3 sequence (DNA): TGTGCCTGGAGTACCGGACAGGCCTACGAGCAGTACTTC.

The rearrangement uses TRBV5-6 and TRBJ2-5; 8 positions match TRBD2. The CDR3 covers 13 residues. The V segment lost 7 bases and the J segment 4 bases; nucleotides outside the gene matches: 6. Germline lookup yields CDR1 SGHDT and CDR2 YYEEEE. The CDR3 coding sequence is TGTGCCAGCTCTCCCGGGGGGGGAGAGACCCAGTACTTC. This codes for CASSPGGGETQYF.

This clone showed up many times. The CDR3 is CASSLNSGTVNEQFF. As DNA, the CDR3 is TGTGCCAGCAGCTTGAACTCCGGGACGGTCAATGAGCAGTTCTTC. V gene TRBV11-2 combines with J gene TRBJ2-1; D possibly uses TRBD1 or TRBD2 (5 bases each). CDR3 length: 15 residues. With 3 bases removed from V and 6 bases from J, the gap between germline ends came to 15 bases. CDR1 and CDR2 from the germline V gene are SGHAT and FQNNGV.